In its sample, the clone carrying this T cell receptor (beta chain) was seen a few times. In the original analysis: Scientists estimated how many nucleated cells there were by amplifying reference gene primers. The data were produced by immunoSEQ multiplex PCR, yet TCRdb's version contains in-frame clones alone and is incomplete. V and J calls and clone size follow that table, whereas D and trimming were derived from the DNA. Of some 83,000 clones in the sample, approximately 88% were seen once. With 4 bases removed from V and 5 bases from J, the gap between germline ends came to 12 bases. Germline CDR1 and CDR2: SGHVS and FQNEAQ. The CDR3 extends over 14 amino acids. These data come from a study of blood T cell repertoires in COVID-19. Background on the study: In each case, the material was cDNA or gDNA derived from T cells, B-cell-depleted T cells, or PBMCs.

V gene TRBV7-8 combines with J gene TRBJ2-1; tentative D call: TRBD2 (5 bases). This TCR derives from a man aged 60 to 75 with acute or convalescent COVID-19. Material: peripheral blood. CDR3 sequence (DNA): TGTGCCAGCAGCTCACGAGAGGGCAACAATGAGCAGTTCTTC. As protein: CASSSREGNNEQFF.